The TCR beta chain under discussion was sequenced for a study of T cell responses to AZD1222 COVID-19 vaccine (dated by TCRdb to the early 2020s). Background for the entire study: AZD1222 recipients whose second dose came at about 4 weeks and those whose second dose came at about 12 weeks were combined into one group, since spike-specific TCR depth and breadth did not differ between the two schedules. TCR sequencing was performed for more than 230 trial participants, of whom 207 were given two doses of AZD1222 and around 25 were given two doses of MenACWY control vaccine. Trial participants were enrolled by age into subgroups of 18-55, 56-69 and 70-plus years, and roughly 150, 30 and 60 TCR-sequenced participants, respectively, were included in these subgroups. Overall study outcomes, separate from this receptor: CD4 TCRs associated with the vaccine covered the entire spike protein, and the dominant responses were in regions 160-218 and 743-854. Because no day 14 peak-response samples were available, repertoires were characterized only after the peak T cell response. Only six AZD1222 recipients were SARS-CoV-2 seropositive at baseline, limiting conclusions about previously exposed vaccinees. Most participants were white British and females outnumbered males, and the authors suggested that clonal diversity may have been underestimated. In the small 56-69-year group, the increase in depth fell short of significance, most likely because of low power. Spike-specific TCR breadth and depth rose significantly after two AZD1222 doses compared with day 0 and with MenACWY recipients. Epitopes outside the regions mutated in the B.1.351 and B.1.1.7 variants were reportedly recognized by nearly half of the unique spike-specific TCRs.

Read against the paper, the sample's time point label means: baseline before first vaccination. Vaccinee samples were obtained from the UK trials COV001 and COV002, which included a single-blind randomized controlled phase 2/3 trial of AZD1222 (ChAdOx1 nCoV-19) in healthy adults. For TCRbeta chain sequencing, PBMC samples were collected from trial participants at day 0 and at day 28 after the second dose. The CDR3 regions of human TCRbeta chains were subjected to immunosequencing. As for how the authors treated the data: TCRs in the repertoires were compared against a reference library of SARS-CoV-2-specific TCRs that had been generated with the MIRA antigen-specificity platform. Breadth was defined as the fraction of unique TCRs that were SARS-CoV-2-associated. Depth was defined as the fraction of total T cells that were SARS-CoV-2-associated. Each spike-specific TCR was assigned to its reactive spike region and to a CD4 or CD8 class using the MIRA data. Log10-transformed breadth and depth values were compared by one-way ANOVA with Sidak's multiple comparisons tests. TCRdb stores this immuneACCESS table with in-frame sequences only. Part of the clones is absent; in the studies checked, under half of the shortfall reflects unresolved V genes, and no reason is known for the rest. Clone size and V and J calls were adopted from that table, with D and trimming inferred from the DNA. This sample comprises about 85,000 clones, 80% to 90% of them detected only once. The ten top clones hold approximately 7% of the sample.

About this clone: Its antigen is still unknown. No per-base quality is available; no much larger clone lies one base away.

This specimen was peripheral blood, taken on day 0 of AZD1222 vaccination. The sequence came from an adult in good health.

DNA sequence: TGTGCCAGCAGCTTAGGGGGGACAGGGGGCCGCGGGCAGTATTTT. This translates into CASSLGGTGGRGQYF. The rearranged chain carries TRBV11-2 and TRBJ2-3; the junction holds 12 bases that match TRBD1. From a lookup of the germline V gene, CDR1 and CDR2 are SGHAT and FQNNGV. The CDR3 holds 15 amino acids from the cysteine to the phenylalanine. The CDR3 DNA has 45 bases and is translated from base 1. V loses 1 base at its end and J loses 11 bases; junction bases beyond the gene matches: 7.